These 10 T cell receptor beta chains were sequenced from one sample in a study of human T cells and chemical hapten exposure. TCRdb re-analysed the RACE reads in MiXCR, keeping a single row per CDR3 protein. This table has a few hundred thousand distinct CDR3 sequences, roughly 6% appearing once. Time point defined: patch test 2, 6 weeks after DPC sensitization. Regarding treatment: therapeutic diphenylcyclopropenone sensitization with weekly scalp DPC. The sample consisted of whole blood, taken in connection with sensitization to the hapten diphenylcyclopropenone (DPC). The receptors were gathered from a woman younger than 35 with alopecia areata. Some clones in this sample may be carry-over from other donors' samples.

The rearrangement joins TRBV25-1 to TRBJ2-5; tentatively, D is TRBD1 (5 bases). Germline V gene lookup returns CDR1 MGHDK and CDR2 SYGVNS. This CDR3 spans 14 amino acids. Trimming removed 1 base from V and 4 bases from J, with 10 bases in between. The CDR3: CASSESGMGETQYF. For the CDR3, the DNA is TGTGCCAGCAGTGAATCAGGGATGGGAGAGACCCAGTACTTC.

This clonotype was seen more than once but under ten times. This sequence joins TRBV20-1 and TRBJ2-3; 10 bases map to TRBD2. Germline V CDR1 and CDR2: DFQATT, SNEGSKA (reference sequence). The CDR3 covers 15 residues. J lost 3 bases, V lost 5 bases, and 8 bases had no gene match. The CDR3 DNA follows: TGCAGTGCTCCAACAGGAGCGGGGGGGACAGATACGCAGTATTTT. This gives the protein CSAPTGAGGTDTQYF.

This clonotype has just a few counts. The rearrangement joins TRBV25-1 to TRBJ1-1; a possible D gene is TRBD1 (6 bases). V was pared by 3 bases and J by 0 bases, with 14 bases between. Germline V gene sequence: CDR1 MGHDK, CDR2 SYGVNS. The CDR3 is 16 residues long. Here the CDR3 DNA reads TGTGCCAGCAGTGACGGCAGGGGTGGTATGAACACTGAAGCTTTCTTT. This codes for CASSDGRGGMNTEAFF.

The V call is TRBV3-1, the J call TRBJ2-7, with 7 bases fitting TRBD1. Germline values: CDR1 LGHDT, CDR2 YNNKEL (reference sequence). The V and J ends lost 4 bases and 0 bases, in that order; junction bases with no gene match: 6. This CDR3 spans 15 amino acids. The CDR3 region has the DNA TGTGCCAGCAGCCTAGGGACAGACAGCTCCTACGAGCAGTACTTC. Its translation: CASSLGTDSSYEQYF.

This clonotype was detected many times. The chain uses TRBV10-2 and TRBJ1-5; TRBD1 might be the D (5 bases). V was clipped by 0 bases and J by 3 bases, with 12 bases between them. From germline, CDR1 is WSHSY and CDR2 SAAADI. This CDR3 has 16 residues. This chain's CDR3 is CASSESPGTVNQPQHF. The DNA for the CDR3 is TGCGCCAGCAGTGAGTCACCAGGGACCGTCAATCAGCCCCAGCATTTT.

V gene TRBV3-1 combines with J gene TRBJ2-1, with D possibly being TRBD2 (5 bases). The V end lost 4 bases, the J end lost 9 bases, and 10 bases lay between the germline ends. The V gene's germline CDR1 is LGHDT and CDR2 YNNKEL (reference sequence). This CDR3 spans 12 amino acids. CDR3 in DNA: TGTGCCAGCAGCCTTAGCGCGGGTGAGCAGTTCTTC. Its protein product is CASSLSAGEQFF.

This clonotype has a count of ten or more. The CDR3 bases are TGCAGTGCAAGCGGACAGGGGGTACTGAAGAACACTGAAGCTTTCTTT. As protein: CSASGQGVLKNTEAFF. The V gene is TRBV20-1, the J gene TRBJ1-1; the match to TRBD1 covers 10 bases. Trimming removed 6 bases from V and 1 base from J; junction bases left unmatched: 11. The CDR3 is 16 amino acids. Germline V CDR1 and CDR2: DFQATT, SNEGSKA (reference sequence).

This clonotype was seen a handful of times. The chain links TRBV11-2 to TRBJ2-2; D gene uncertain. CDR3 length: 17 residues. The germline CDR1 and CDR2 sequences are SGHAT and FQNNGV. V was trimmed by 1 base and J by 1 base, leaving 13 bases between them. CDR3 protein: CASSLVGVKKNTGELFF. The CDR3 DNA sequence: TGTGCCAGCAGCTTAGTAGGCGTTAAGAAGAACACCGGGGAGCTGTTTTTT.

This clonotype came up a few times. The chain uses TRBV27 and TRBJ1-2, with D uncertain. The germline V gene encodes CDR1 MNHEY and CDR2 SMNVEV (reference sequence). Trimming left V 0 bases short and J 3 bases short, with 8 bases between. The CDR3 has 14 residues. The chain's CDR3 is CASSLSRWDYGYTF. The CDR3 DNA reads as TGTGCCAGCAGTTTATCAAGATGGGACTATGGCTACACCTTC.

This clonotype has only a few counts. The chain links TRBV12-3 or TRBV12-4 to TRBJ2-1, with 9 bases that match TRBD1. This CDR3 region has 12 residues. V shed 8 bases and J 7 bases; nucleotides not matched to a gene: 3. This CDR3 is CASQQGANEQFF. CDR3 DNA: TGTGCCAGCCAACAGGGGGCTAATGAGCAGTTCTTC.